The 26 T cell receptor beta chains presented below share a single source sample, sequenced in a study of T-cell memory formation after mild COVID-19. Each CDR3 protein gets one entry after TCRdb re-called the 5' RACE reads with MiXCR. This table has approximately 100,000 distinct CDR3 sequences, approximately 10% appearing once. The material sequenced was PBMCs or a T cell subset sorted from them (not recorded which). These TCRs come from a man in his late teens or twenties who had mild COVID-19 (a few samples of this study predate the infection). Cell type and time point are not known.

As concerns this clonotype: Since a much larger clone is just one base distant, this may be a read error. The chain carries TRBV7-2 and TRBJ1-6; no clear D gene. The CDR3 extends over 15 amino acids. V lost 5 bases and J 7 bases, leaving 15 bases between the germline ends. Germline CDR1 and CDR2: SGHTA and FQGNSA. In DNA, the CDR3 is TGTGCCAGCAGCGTCCACAGCAGGACCAATTCACCCCTCCACTTT. It yields the protein CASSVHSRTNSPLHF.

This clonotype came up a few times. The genes are TRBV5-1 and TRBJ1-1; D unclear. The V gene lost 1 base and the J gene lost 0 bases, with 10 bases spanning the gap. CDR1 SGHRS and CDR2 YFSETQ come from the germline V gene. This CDR3 is built from 15 residues. The CDR3 loop reads CASSLTGSMNTEAFF. Written as DNA, the CDR3 is TGCGCCAGCAGCTTGACGGGATCCATGAACACTGAAGCTTTCTTT.

This rearrangement joins TRBV7-9 to TRBJ1-2; 7 bases are a match to TRBD1. Losses at the gene ends were 5 bases for V and 7 bases for J; bases not matched to a gene: 13. The CDR3 sequence is 15 residues long. From germline, CDR1 is SEHNR and CDR2 FQNEAQ (reference sequence). The DNA for the CDR3 is TGTGCCAGCAGCGAAACCGGGACAGCGTTCTCTGGCTACACCTTC. Translating it yields CASSETGTAFSGYTF.

This clonotype was seen only a few times. The rearrangement uses TRBV5-6 and TRBJ2-1; D is perhaps TRBD1 (5 bases). The CDR3 sequence is 15 residues long. V was pared by 4 bases and J by 3 bases, with 14 bases between. CDR1 and CDR2 (germline): SGHDT, YYEEEE. The CDR3 loop reads CASSIFQGIYNEQFF. In DNA form, the CDR3 reads TGTGCCAGCAGCATATTTCAGGGAATCTACAATGAGCAGTTCTTC.

This clonotype was seen many times. This rearrangement joins TRBV6-4 to TRBJ2-2; possibly TRBD1 for D (5 bases). Germline assignment: CDR1 MRHNA and CDR2 SNTAGT. Trimming shortened V by 0 bases and J by 1 base, and 6 bases separated the two germline ends. The CDR3 has 15 amino acids. CDR3 DNA: TGTGCCAGCAGTGACTCAGGGGAGAACACCGGGGAGCTGTTTTTT. Its translation is CASSDSGENTGELFF.

The chain combines TRBV20-1 with TRBJ2-2; unclear D gene. There are 13 residues in the CDR3. Germline CDR1 is DFQATT and CDR2 is SNEGSKA (reference sequence). Trimming removed 3 bases from V and 2 bases from J, with 7 bases in between. CDR3 nucleotide sequence: TGCAGTGCTAGTTTGCCCAACACCGGGGAGCTGTTTTTT. Residues: CSASLPNTGELFF.

The gene calls are TRBV7-6 and TRBJ2-5; D unresolved. The CDR3 is made up of 16 amino acids. Germline V lookup: CDR1 SGHVS, CDR2 FNYEAQ. Between the trimmed V and J ends, which lost 1 base and 2 bases, there was a span of 14 bases. The CDR3 is CASSLVVGQNQETQYF. In DNA form, the CDR3 reads TGTGCCAGCAGCTTAGTTGTTGGGCAGAATCAAGAGACCCAGTACTTC.

This clonotype was recorded a few times. The chain is built from TRBV4-3 and TRBJ1-1, with D unclear. This CDR3 contains 15 residues. Trimming stripped 0 bases from V and 1 base from J, with 9 bases between. The germline gives CDR1 LGHNA, CDR2 YSLEER. The DNA of the CDR3 is TGCGCCAGCAGCCAAGATTATGCCGCGAACACTGAAGCTTTCTTT. This codes for CASSQDYAANTEAFF.

V and J are TRBV7-2 and TRBJ2-5; 9 bases map to TRBD2. This CDR3 has 14 amino acids. The ends lost 6 bases at V and 2 bases at J; junction bases unmatched: 4. CDR1 and CDR2 (germline): SGHTA, FQGNSA. The DNA for the CDR3 is TGTGCCAGCAGATACAGCGGGGGGCAAGAGACCCAGTACTTC. Translation: CASRYSGGQETQYF.

The DNA of the CDR3 is TGTGCCAGCAGCTTACCGCCTAGGTCCAATGAGCAGTTCTTC. This gives the protein CASSLPPRSNEQFF. V is TRBV5-5 and J is TRBJ2-1; D ambiguous. V shed 2 bases and J shed 6 bases, with 12 bases lying between them. The germline CDR1 and CDR2 sequences are SGHKS and YYEKEE (reference sequence). CDR3 length: 14 residues.

This clonotype was picked up a small number of times. The chain uses TRBV11-2 and TRBJ1-6; maybe TRBD1 (5 bases). The CDR3 is 16 residues long. V lost 5 bases to trimming and J lost 9 bases, with 20 bases between them. Per germline, CDR1 SGHAT and CDR2 FQNNGV. The chain's CDR3 is CASSDDLWDAGSPLHF. For the CDR3, the DNA is TGTGCCAGCAGCGATGATCTGTGGGACGCGGGTTCACCCCTCCACTTT. Complete variable domain (other parts from reference TRBV11-2 and TRBJ1-6): EAGVAQSPRYKIIEKRQSVAFWCNPISGHATLYWYQQILGQGPKLLIQFQNNGVVDDSQLPKDRFSAERLKGVDSTLKIQPAKLEDSAVYLCASSDDLWDAGSPLHFGNGTRLTVT.

The chain uses TRBV10-3 and TRBJ1-3; the match to TRBD1 covers 12 bases. CDR1 and CDR2 (germline): ENHRY, SYGVKD. V lost 6 bases, J lost 1 base, and 4 bases stayed unmatched. The CDR3 runs to 16 residues. The CDR3 loop reads CAIRAGQGASGNTIYF. CDR3 in DNA: TGTGCCATCAGGGCGGGACAGGGGGCGTCTGGAAACACCATATATTTT.

The chain uses TRBV25-1 and TRBJ1-2; D is possibly TRBD1 (5 bases). The CDR3 totals 13 residues. Germline V CDR1 and CDR2: MGHDK, SYGVNS. Trimming pared 4 bases from V and 2 bases from J, leaving 8 bases between. The CDR3, as DNA: TGTGCCAGCAGTGCTGGGGGGAACTATGGCTACACCTTC. Its protein is CASSAGGNYGYTF.

This clonotype was counted ten times or more. The chain has TRBV7-9 and TRBJ2-1; TRBD2 agrees at 7 bases. This CDR3 spans 14 amino acids. The junction had 1 base not matched to a gene; V was cut back by 1 base and J by 4 bases. Germline V gene lookup returns CDR1 SEHNR and CDR2 FQNEAQ (reference sequence). The CDR3 sequence is CASSLDGGYNEQFF. The CDR3 DNA reads TGTGCCAGCAGCTTAGACGGGGGGTACAATGAGCAGTTCTTC. The entire variable domain, with the rest obtained from reference TRBV7-9 and TRBJ2-1, is as follows: DTGVSQNPRHKITKRGQNVTFRCDPISEHNRLYWYRQTLGQGPEFLTYFQNEAQLEKSRLLSDRFSAERPKGSFSTLEIQRTEQGDSAMYLCASSLDGGYNEQFFGPGTRLTVL.

This clonotype was counted between two and nine times. The chain uses TRBV10-3 and TRBJ1-2, with D uncertain. CDR1 is ENHRY, CDR2 SYGVKD, per germline. The CDR3 extends over 15 amino acids. V lost 9 bases and J lost 4, with 21 bases in between. DNA for the CDR3: TGTGCCATTCCCTCGAGAGAACTTTTCCCCTATGGCTACACCTTC. It translates to CAIPSRELFPYGYTF.

This clonotype was seen many times. CDR3 sequence reads: CASSLATDFSRSNEQFF. In DNA, the CDR3 is TGTGCCAGCAGCTTAGCGACGGACTTTAGTCGGAGCAATGAGCAGTTCTTC. J is TRBJ2-1 and V is TRBV7-7, with D possibly being TRBD2 (5 bases). V lost 0 bases and J 6 bases, leaving 18 bases between the germline ends. The CDR3 length is 17 residues. CDR1 and CDR2 from the germline V gene are SSHAT and FNYEAQ (reference sequence).

The chain links TRBV14 to TRBJ1-1; no clear D. V lost 3 bases, J lost 4 bases, and 3 bases lay in between. The V gene's germline CDR1 is SGHDN and CDR2 FVKESK. The CDR3 extends over 11 amino acids. The CDR3 reads CASSQATEAFF. The CDR3 DNA follows: TGTGCCAGCAGCCAGGCCACTGAAGCTTTCTTT.

This clonotype was seen a few times. The chain is built from TRBV29-1 and TRBJ1-3, with TRBD1 matching over 8 bases. CDR1 and CDR2 from the germline V gene are SQVTM and ANQGSEA. The CDR3 loop spans 14 amino acids. Trimming took 6 bases from V and 6 from J; bases not matched to a gene: 10. DNA of the CDR3: TGCAGCGTGGGAAGGACAGGGATTGAAAACACCATATATTTT. Translation: CSVGRTGIENTIYF. Drawing the rest from reference TRBV29-1 and TRBJ1-3, the complete variable domain is SAVISQKPSRDICQRGTSLTIQCQVDSQVTMMFWYRQQPGQSLTLIATANQGSEATYESGFVIDKFPISRPNLTFSTLTVSNMSPEDSSIYLCSVGRTGIENTIYFGEGSWLTVV.

V gene TRBV15 combines with J gene TRBJ2-5, with a weak D call TRBD1 (6 bases). There are 15 residues in the CDR3. From germline, CDR1 is LNHNV and CDR2 YYDKDF (reference sequence). Trimming cost V 4 bases and J 3 bases, with 15 bases left between them. The CDR3 coding sequence is TGTGCCACCAGCAATGAGGGGGAAAACAAAGAGACCCAGTACTTC. It yields the protein CATSNEGENKETQYF.

This clonotype was found a few times. V usage is TRBV4-1 and J usage is TRBJ2-5; TRBD1 aligns across 7 bases. This CDR3 contains 15 residues. The trim removed 2 bases at V and 2 bases at J, leaving 5 bases unmatched. Germline CDR1 and CDR2: MGHRA and YSYEKL. CDR3: CASSQHTGEQETQYF. CDR3 in DNA: TGCGCCAGCAGCCAACATACAGGGGAACAAGAGACCCAGTACTTC.

The table lists this clonotype with a few counts. V usage is TRBV3-1 and J usage is TRBJ2-1, with D possibly called TRBD1 or TRBD2 (5 bases each). Germline V gene lookup returns CDR1 LGHDT and CDR2 YNNKEL (reference sequence). Trimming stripped 1 base from V and 14 bases from J, with 33 bases between. CDR3 size: 19 residues. Here the CDR3 DNA reads TGTGCCAGCAGCCAAGCTATAGGTGGGGCCCTCACTCCCTCCATGGGGGAGTTCTTC. Protein product: CASSQAIGGALTPSMGEFF.

The J gene is TRBJ2-7, the V gene TRBV20-1; D gene ambiguous. The CDR3 has 12 residues. Germline lookup yields CDR1 DFQATT and CDR2 SNEGSKA (reference sequence). Trimming removed 7 bases from V and 3 bases from J, with 13 bases in between. CDR3 nucleotides: TGCAGTGTTACGTCCCTCAGCTACGAGCAGTACTTC. Translating gives CSVTSLSYEQYF.

The J gene is TRBJ2-7, the V gene TRBV4-1; 7 bases map to TRBD1. This CDR3 comprises 15 residues. CDR1 MGHRA and CDR2 YSYEKL come from the germline V gene. V shed 4 bases and J 1 base; nucleotides not matched to a gene: 7. CDR3 coding DNA: TGCGCCAGCAGCCTCTCGACAGGGTGGTCCTACGAGCAGTACGTC. It yields the protein CASSLSTGWSYEQYV.

This clonotype was observed a handful of times. The rearrangement links TRBV6-2 or TRBV6-3 to TRBJ2-7, with D uncertain. The V gene lost 7 bases and the J gene lost 3 bases, with 10 bases spanning the gap. Looked up from germline, CDR1 is MNHEY and CDR2 is SVGEGT. The CDR3 covers 12 residues. CDR3 protein: CASTPDRYEQYF. CDR3 nucleotide sequence: TGTGCCAGCACCCCGGACCGCTACGAGCAGTACTTC.

This sequence joins TRBV4-2 and TRBJ1-1, with D uncertain. Germline V gene sequence: CDR1 LGHNA, CDR2 YNFKEQ. With 0 bases removed from V and 7 bases from J, the gap between germline ends came to 15 bases. There are 15 residues in the CDR3. The CDR3 bases are TGTGCCAGCAGCCAAGATTTATCGGGTTTGGGTGAAGCTTTCTTT. Protein product: CASSQDLSGLGEAFF.

This clonotype was observed a few times. The rearrangement uses TRBV7-2 and TRBJ2-3; 7 nucleotides agree with TRBD2. CDR1 is SGHTA, CDR2 FQGNSA, per germline. The CDR3 totals 16 residues. V was pared by 1 base and J by 3 bases, with 7 bases of the junction left unmatched. Written as DNA, the CDR3 is TGTGCCAGCAGCTTAGTTCCGGGGGGTCAGACAGATACGCAGTATTTT. Encoded protein: CASSLVPGGQTDTQYF.